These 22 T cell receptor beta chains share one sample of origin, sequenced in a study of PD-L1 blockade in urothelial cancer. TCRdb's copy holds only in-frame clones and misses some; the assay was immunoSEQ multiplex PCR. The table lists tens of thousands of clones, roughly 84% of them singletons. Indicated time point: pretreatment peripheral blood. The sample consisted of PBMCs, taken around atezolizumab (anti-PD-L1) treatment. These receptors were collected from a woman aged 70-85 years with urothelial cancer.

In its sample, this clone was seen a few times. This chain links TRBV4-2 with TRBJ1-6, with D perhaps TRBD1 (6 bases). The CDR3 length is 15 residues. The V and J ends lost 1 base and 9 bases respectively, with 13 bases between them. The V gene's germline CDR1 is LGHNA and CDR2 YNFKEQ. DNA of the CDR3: TGTGCCAGCAGCCAAGGTTACAGGGCGCGTTCACCCCTCCACTTT. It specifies CASSQGYRARSPLHF.

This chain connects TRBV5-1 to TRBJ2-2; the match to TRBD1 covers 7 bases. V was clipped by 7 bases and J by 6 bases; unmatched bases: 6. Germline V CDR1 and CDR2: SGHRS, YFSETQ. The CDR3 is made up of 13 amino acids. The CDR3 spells CASGRQGSGELFF. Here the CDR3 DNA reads TGCGCCAGCGGAAGACAGGGTTCCGGGGAGCTGTTTTTT.

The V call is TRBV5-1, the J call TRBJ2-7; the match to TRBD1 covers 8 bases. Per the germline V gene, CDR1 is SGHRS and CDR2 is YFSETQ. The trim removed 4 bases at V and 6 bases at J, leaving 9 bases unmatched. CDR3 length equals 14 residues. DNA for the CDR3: TGCGCCAGCAGCCGGACAGGGAACGAGGGCGAGCAGTACTTC. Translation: CASSRTGNEGEQYF.

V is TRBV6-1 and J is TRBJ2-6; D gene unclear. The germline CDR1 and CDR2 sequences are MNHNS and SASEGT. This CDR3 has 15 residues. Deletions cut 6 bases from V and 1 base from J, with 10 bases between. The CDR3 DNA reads TGTGCCAGCAGGCAGACTTCTTCTGGGGCCAACGTCCTGACTTTC. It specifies CASRQTSSGANVLTF.

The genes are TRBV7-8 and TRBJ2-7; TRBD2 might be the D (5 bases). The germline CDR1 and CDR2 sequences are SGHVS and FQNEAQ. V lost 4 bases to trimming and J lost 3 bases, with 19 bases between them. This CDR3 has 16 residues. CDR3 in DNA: TGTGCCAGCAGCTCCTTGGGGAGTCGGGAAGGCTACGAGCAGTACTTC. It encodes CASSSLGSREGYEQYF.

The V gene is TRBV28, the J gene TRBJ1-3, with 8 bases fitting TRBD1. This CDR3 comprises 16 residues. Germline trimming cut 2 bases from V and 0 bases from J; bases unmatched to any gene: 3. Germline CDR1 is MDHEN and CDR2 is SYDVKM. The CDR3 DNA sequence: TGTGCCAGCAGTTTAGGACAGGGTGCCTCTGGAAACACCATATATTTT. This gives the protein CASSLGQGASGNTIYF.

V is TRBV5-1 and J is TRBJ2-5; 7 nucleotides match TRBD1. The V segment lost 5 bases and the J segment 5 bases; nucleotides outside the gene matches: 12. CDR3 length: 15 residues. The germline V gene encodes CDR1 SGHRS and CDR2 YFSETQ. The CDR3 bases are TGCGCCAGCAGGAGACAGGGCCGCCTGTCGGAGACCCAGTACTTC. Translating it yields CASRRQGRLSETQYF.

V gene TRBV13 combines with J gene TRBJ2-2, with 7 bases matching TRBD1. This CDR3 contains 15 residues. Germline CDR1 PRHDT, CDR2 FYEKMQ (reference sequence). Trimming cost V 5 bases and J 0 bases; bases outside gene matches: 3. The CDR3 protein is CASSRQGPNTGELFF. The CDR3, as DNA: TGTGCCAGCAGCAGACAGGGACCGAACACCGGGGAGCTGTTTTTT. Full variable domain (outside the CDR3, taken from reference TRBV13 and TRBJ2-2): AAGVIQSPRHLIKEKRETATLKCYPIPRHDTVYWYQQGPGQDPQFLISFYEKMQSDKGSIPDRFSAQQFSDYHSELNMSSLELGDSALYFCASSRQGPNTGELFFGEGSRLTVL.

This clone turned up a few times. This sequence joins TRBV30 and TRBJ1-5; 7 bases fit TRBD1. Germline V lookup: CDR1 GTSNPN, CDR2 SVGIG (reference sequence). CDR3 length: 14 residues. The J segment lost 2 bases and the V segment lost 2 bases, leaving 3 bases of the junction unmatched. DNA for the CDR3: TGTGCCTGGAGTCGAACAGGGGGCAATCAGCCCCAGCATTTT. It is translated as CAWSRTGGNQPQHF.

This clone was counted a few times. CDR3 region: CASSLRQGNEQFF. The CDR3 DNA reads as TGTGCCAGCAGCTTGCGGCAGGGCAATGAGCAGTTCTTC. The chain combines TRBV5-6 with TRBJ2-1; TRBD1 is a possible D gene (5 bases). Trimming took off 1 base at V and 6 bases at J, with 8 bases between the two ends. The CDR3 runs to 13 residues. Germline V gene sequence: CDR1 SGHDT, CDR2 YYEEEE.

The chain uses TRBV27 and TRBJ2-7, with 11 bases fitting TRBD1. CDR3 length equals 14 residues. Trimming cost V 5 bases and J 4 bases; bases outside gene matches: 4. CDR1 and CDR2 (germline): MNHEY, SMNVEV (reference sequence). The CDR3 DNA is TGTGCCAGCAGTGGACGGGACAGGGGGTACGAGCAGTACTTC. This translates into CASSGRDRGYEQYF.

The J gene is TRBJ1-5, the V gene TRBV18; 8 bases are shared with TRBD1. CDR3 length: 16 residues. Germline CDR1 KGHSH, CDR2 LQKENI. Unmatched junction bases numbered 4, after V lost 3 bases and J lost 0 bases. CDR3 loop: CASSPGTGYSNQPQHF. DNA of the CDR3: TGTGCCAGCTCACCCGGGACAGGTTATAGCAATCAGCCCCAGCATTTT.

CDR3 in amino acids: CASSDFGGVTGELFF. DNA of the CDR3: TGTGCCAGCAGTGACTTTGGCGGGGTCACCGGGGAGCTGTTTTTT. The J gene is TRBJ2-2, the V gene TRBV2, with a possible D match to TRBD2 (6 bases). The CDR3 covers 15 residues. V lost 3 bases and J 4 bases, leaving 12 bases between the germline ends. CDR1 SNHLY and CDR2 FYNNEI come from the germline V gene. The full variable domain, completed using reference TRBV2 and TRBJ2-2, is EPEVTQTPSHQVTQMGQEVILRCVPISNHLYFYWYRQILGQKVEFLVSFYNNEISEKSEIFDDQFSVERPDGSNFTLKIRSTKLEDSAMYFCASSDFGGVTGELFFGEGSRLTVL.

The chain's CDR3 is CASSDEAGGDSNQPQHF. CDR3 DNA: TGTGCCAGCAGTGACGAGGCAGGGGGAGATAGCAATCAGCCCCAGCATTTT. The V gene is TRBV2, the J gene TRBJ1-5; 7 positions agree with TRBD1. The CDR3 consists of 17 residues. Germline V gives CDR1 SNHLY, CDR2 FYNNEI. With V trimmed by 3 bases and J by 0 bases, 8 bases remained unmatched. Based on the CDR3 plus reference TRBV2 and TRBJ1-5, the full variable domain is EPEVTQTPSHQVTQMGQEVILRCVPISNHLYFYWYRQILGQKVEFLVSFYNNEISEKSEIFDDQFSVERPDGSNFTLKIRSTKLEDSAMYFCASSDEAGGDSNQPQHFGDGTRLSIL.

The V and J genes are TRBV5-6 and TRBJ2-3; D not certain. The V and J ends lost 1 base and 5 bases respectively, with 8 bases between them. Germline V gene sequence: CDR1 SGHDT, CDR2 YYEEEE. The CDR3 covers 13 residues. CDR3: CASSLNSGDTQYF. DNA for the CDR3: TGTGCCAGCAGCTTGAATTCGGGAGATACGCAGTATTTT.

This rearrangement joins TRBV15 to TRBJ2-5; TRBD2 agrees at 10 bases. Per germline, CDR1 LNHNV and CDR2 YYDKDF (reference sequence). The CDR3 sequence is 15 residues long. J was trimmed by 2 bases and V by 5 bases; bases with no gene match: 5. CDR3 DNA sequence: TGTGCCACCAGCCGAACTAGCGGGGTTCAAGAGACCCAGTACTTC. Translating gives CATSRTSGVQETQYF.

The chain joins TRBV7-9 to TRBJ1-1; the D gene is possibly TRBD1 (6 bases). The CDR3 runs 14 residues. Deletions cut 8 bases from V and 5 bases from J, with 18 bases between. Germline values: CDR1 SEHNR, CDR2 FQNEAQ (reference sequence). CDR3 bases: TGTGCCAGCGGGAACTACGGACAGTATACTGAAGCTTTCTTT. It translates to CASGNYGQYTEAFF.

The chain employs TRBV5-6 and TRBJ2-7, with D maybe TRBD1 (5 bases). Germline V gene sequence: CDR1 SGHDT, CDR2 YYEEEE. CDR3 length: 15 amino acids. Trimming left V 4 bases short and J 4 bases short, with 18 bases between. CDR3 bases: TGTGCCAGCAGCGAAAAGTCTAGGGGATTATACGAGCAGTACTTC. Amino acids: CASSEKSRGLYEQYF. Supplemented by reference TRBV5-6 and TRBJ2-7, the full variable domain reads DAGVTQSPTHLIKTRGQQVTLRCSPKSGHDTVSWYQQALGQGPQFIFQYYEEEERQRGNFPDRFSGHQFPNYSSELNVNALLLGDSALYLCASSEKSRGLYEQYFGPGTRLTVT.

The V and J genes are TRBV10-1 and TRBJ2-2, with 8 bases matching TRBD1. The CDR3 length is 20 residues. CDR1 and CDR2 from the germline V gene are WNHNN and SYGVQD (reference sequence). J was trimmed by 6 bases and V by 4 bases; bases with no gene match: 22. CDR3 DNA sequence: TGCGCCAGCAGTGCAGGGGGCAGGGGGCGCTCCGAGGGACTCTCCGGGGAGCTGTTTTTT. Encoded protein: CASSAGGRGRSEGLSGELFF.

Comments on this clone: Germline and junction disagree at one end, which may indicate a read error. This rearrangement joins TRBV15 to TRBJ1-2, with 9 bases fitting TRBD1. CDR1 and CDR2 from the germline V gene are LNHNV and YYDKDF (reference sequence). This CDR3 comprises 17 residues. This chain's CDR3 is CATRRDIWGQGYYGYTF. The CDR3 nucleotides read TGTGCCACCAGAAGAGATATCTGGGGACAGGGCTACTATGGCTACACCTTC. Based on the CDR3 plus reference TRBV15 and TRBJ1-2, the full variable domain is DAMVIQNPRYQVTQFGKPVTLSCSQTLNHNVMYWYQQKSSQAPKLLFHYYDKDFNNEADTPDNFQSRRPNTSFCFLDIRSPGLGDTAMYLCATRRDIWGQGYYGYTFGSGTRLTVV.

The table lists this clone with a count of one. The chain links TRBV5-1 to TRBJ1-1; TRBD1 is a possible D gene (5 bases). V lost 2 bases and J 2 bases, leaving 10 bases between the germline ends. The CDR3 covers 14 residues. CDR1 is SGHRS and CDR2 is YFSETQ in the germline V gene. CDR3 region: CASSFGTVNTEAFF. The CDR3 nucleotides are TGCGCCAGCAGCTTTGGGACTGTTAACACTGAAGCTTTCTTT.

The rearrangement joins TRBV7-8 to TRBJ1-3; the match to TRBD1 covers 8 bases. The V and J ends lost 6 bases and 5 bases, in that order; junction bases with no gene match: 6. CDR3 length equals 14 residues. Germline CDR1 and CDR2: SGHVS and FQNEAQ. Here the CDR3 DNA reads TGTGCCAGCAGACCGACAGGGGAACGAAACACCATATATTTT. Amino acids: CASRPTGERNTIYF.